The count of the clone carrying this TCR beta chain is one. CDR1 is SGHRS and CDR2 is YFSETQ in the germline V gene. Trimming shortened V by 3 bases and J by 8 bases, and 12 bases separated the two germline ends. The CDR3 contains 13 residues. The data are from a study of blood T cell repertoires in COVID-19. Study-wide context: Sites in the United States, Italy and Spain provided acute and convalescent COVID-19 samples. T cells, B-cell-depleted T cells, or PBMCs provided the cDNA or gDNA that served as material.

Per the original methods: Researchers report that nucleated cell counts were estimated from reference gene primer amplification. Method: immunoSEQ multiplex PCR; TCRdb's copy keeps in-frame clones and lacks some. That table supplies the V and J calls and clone size; D and trimming were determined from the DNA. Of about 31,000 clones detected, roughly 90% appear once; the ten largest clones hold approximately 8.9%. This chain uses TRBV5-1 with TRBJ2-1; tentatively, D is TRBD2 (5 bases). Sequencing used peripheral blood. The TCR sequence derives from a man aged 70-80 years with active or convalescent COVID-19. CDR3 residues: CASSSSGYHEQFF. CDR3 sequence (DNA): TGCGCCAGCAGCTCGTCGGGGTACCATGAGCAGTTCTTC.